The 20 T cell receptor beta chains below were found in one sample sequenced in a study of T-cell reconstitution after alpha-beta-depleted transplantation in children. The TCRbeta library incorporated unique molecular identifiers. TCRdb independently ran MiXCR on the PCR reads; one entry per CDR3 protein. The profile shows 800,000 to 1,000,000 distinct CDR3 sequences, around 30% of them singletons. The sequencing used PBMCs, mostly from graft donor cells, collected 360 days after TCRalphabeta/CD19-depleted stem cell transplant. These receptors all come from a boy younger than two who had a stem cell transplant for SCID, so the T cells may come from the graft donor.

The chain has TRBV20-1 and TRBJ2-1; no reliable D call. V lost 6 bases and J 0 bases, leaving 9 bases between the germline ends. Germline values: CDR1 DFQATT, CDR2 SNEGSKA (reference sequence). The CDR3 length is 13 residues. CDR3 loop: CSASESSYNEQFF. The CDR3 nucleotides are TGCAGTGCCTCCGAAAGCTCCTACAATGAGCAGTTCTTC.

V is TRBV7-9 and J is TRBJ2-7; perhaps TRBD2 as D (5 bases). The germline V gene has CDR1 SEHNR and CDR2 FQNEAQ (reference sequence). The CDR3 runs to 15 residues. The germline V and J ends were trimmed by 1 base and 6 bases, with 16 bases remaining between them. CDR3 loop: CASSLGGNPSFEQYF. The CDR3 nucleotides are TGTGCCAGCAGCTTAGGAGGGAACCCCTCGTTCGAGCAGTACTTC.

This chain links TRBV10-2 with TRBJ2-5; 10 positions agree with TRBD2. Germline V gene lookup returns CDR1 WSHSY and CDR2 SAAADI. The CDR3 consists of 17 residues. With V trimmed by 7 bases and J by 5 bases, 16 bases remained unmatched. The CDR3: CASKSLGASGGRETQYF. CDR3 DNA sequence: TGCGCCAGCAAATCTCTCGGGGCTAGCGGGGGTCGGGAGACCCAGTACTTC.

This clonotype was recorded a few times. The chain couples TRBV28 to TRBJ1-2, with 8 bases lining up with TRBD1. The CDR3 runs to 18 residues. V shed 4 bases, J shed 0 bases, and the junction held 13 bases outside the gene matches. The germline CDR1 and CDR2 sequences are MDHEN and SYDVKM. CDR3 region: CASSSDRGQGPTNYGYTF. The DNA of the CDR3 is TGTGCCAGCAGTTCCGACAGGGGTCAGGGACCCACTAACTATGGCTACACCTTC.

The CDR3 spells CASSSRQPPEAFF. CDR3 sequence (DNA): TGTGCCAGCAGTTCCCGACAGCCGCCTGAAGCTTTCTTT. This chain links TRBV6-5 with TRBJ1-1, with a possible D match to TRBD1 (5 bases). CDR3 size: 13 residues. Germline V gene sequence: CDR1 MNHEY, CDR2 SVGAGI. Trimming shortened V by 4 bases and J by 6 bases, and 12 bases separated the two germline ends.

This clonotype has only a few counts. The rearrangement joins TRBV20-1 to TRBJ2-7, with 7 bases identical to TRBD1. In germline, CDR1 is DFQATT, CDR2 SNEGSKA (reference sequence). V lost 2 bases and J lost 5; bases outside the gene matches: 6. CDR3 length equals 13 residues. This CDR3 reads CSARLDRVHEQYF. In nucleotides, the CDR3 is TGCAGTGCTAGACTCGACAGGGTCCACGAGCAGTACTTC.

The chain couples TRBV4-2 to TRBJ1-2, with D perhaps matching TRBD1 (6 bases). The CDR3 is 15 residues long. Germline assignment: CDR1 LGHNA and CDR2 YNFKEQ. V lost 1 base and J 4 bases, leaving 13 bases between the germline ends. The CDR3 protein is CASSQVLGGRYGYTF. CDR3 nucleotide sequence: TGTGCCAGCAGCCAAGTCCTTGGGGGGCGCTATGGCTACACCTTC.

This clonotype was detected a few times. The chain couples TRBV7-9 to TRBJ1-2; D uncertain. V was shortened by 5 bases and J by 7 bases, with 11 bases between the two germline ends. The CDR3 loop spans 12 amino acids. Germline loops: CDR1 SEHNR, CDR2 FQNEAQ (reference sequence). The DNA for the CDR3 is TGTGCCAGCAGCGACACGGGGTGTGGCTACACCTTC. It encodes CASSDTGCGYTF.

This clonotype appeared a few times. The rearrangement joins TRBV5-1 to TRBJ2-7, with D uncertain. The CDR3 loop spans 13 amino acids. Germline CDR1 reads SGHRS; CDR2 reads YFSETQ. Trimming removed 4 bases from V and 4 bases from J, with 12 bases in between. For the CDR3, the DNA is TGCGCCAGCAGCCCGGGTTCCCGTTACGAGCAGTACTTC. This encodes CASSPGSRYEQYF.

This clonotype has just a few counts. The gene calls are TRBV9 and TRBJ2-7; tentative D call: TRBD1 (5 bases). The CDR3 is made up of 14 amino acids. The ends were cut back, 0 bases at V and 0 bases at J, with 7 bases in the middle. CDR1 SGDLS and CDR2 YYNGEE come from the germline V gene. The CDR3 DNA reads TGTGCCAGCAGCGTAGGGACACCCTCCTACGAGCAGTACTTC. This encodes CASSVGTPSYEQYF. The full variable domain, its missing parts supplied by reference TRBV9 and TRBJ2-7, is DSGVTQTPKHLITATGQRVTLRCSPRSGDLSVYWYQQSLDQGLQFLIQYYNGEERAKGNILERFSAQQFPDLHSELNLSSLELGDSALYFCASSVGTPSYEQYFGPGTRLTVT.

There are a few counts of this clonotype. The chain is built from TRBV29-1 and TRBJ2-5; 11 bases match TRBD2. The trim removed 4 bases at V and 2 bases at J, leaving 0 bases unmatched. There are 13 residues in the CDR3. Germline V lookup: CDR1 SQVTM, CDR2 ANQGSEA. CDR3 in amino acids: CSVASGGQETQYF. The CDR3 region has the DNA TGCAGCGTTGCTAGCGGGGGGCAAGAGACCCAGTACTTC.

This clonotype occurred a few times. The CDR3 region has the DNA TGCAGCGCAGAAGGACAGTTCGGGGATGAGCAGTTCTTC. Translated: CSAEGQFGDEQFF. The chain employs TRBV29-1 and TRBJ2-1; a possible D gene is TRBD1 (6 bases). Trimming took off 7 bases at V and 8 bases at J, with 18 bases between the two ends. The germline V gene encodes CDR1 SQVTM and CDR2 ANQGSEA. The CDR3 spans 13 residues.

This clonotype appeared a few times. V usage is TRBV6-1 and J usage is TRBJ1-5; 7 positions match TRBD1. V lost 4 bases to trimming and J lost 7 bases; unmatched junction nucleotides: 13. The CDR3 runs 16 residues. Germline loops: CDR1 MNHNS, CDR2 SASEGT. CDR3 loop: CASSGPGQGGRQPQHF. As DNA, the CDR3 is TGTGCCAGCAGTGGCCCTGGGCAGGGGGGAAGGCAGCCCCAGCATTTT.

The CDR3 nucleotides are TGTGCCAGCACCTCCGGGACTTTGAGCTCTGGAAACACCATATATTTT. It codes for CASTSGTLSSGNTIYF. The chain couples TRBV6-2 or TRBV6-3 to TRBJ1-3; D perhaps matches TRBD1 (5 bases). The CDR3 runs to 16 residues. Trimming took off 7 bases at V and 0 bases at J, with 16 bases between the two ends. The germline V gene encodes CDR1 MNHEY and CDR2 SVGEGT.

The genes are TRBV11-2 and TRBJ2-1, with TRBD1 identical over 7 bases. Germline V gene data show CDR1 as SGHAT and CDR2 as FQNNGV. The ends lost 6 bases at V and 5 bases at J; junction bases unmatched: 10. The CDR3 has 15 amino acids. The CDR3 here is CASRTGPTRDNEQFF. The CDR3 DNA sequence: TGTGCCAGCAGGACAGGGCCCACTAGGGACAATGAGCAGTTCTTC.

This clonotype has a handful of counts. This sequence joins TRBV6-5 and TRBJ2-5; possible D gene TRBD2, 5 bases. V was pared by 0 bases and J by 2 bases, with 13 bases between. Looked up from germline, CDR1 is MNHEY and CDR2 is SVGAGI. This CDR3 contains 16 residues. CDR3: CASSYSSRAWQETQYF. As DNA, the CDR3 is TGTGCCAGCAGTTACTCTTCGAGGGCCTGGCAAGAGACCCAGTACTTC.

This clonotype was seen a few times. V and J are TRBV6-5 and TRBJ2-1, with TRBD2 as a possible D gene (5 bases). Germline V lookup: CDR1 MNHEY, CDR2 SVGAGI. The V end lost 0 bases, the J end lost 7 bases, and 16 bases lay between the germline ends. This CDR3 has 16 amino acids. The CDR3 region is CASSYSQAGSTNEQFF. The DNA for the CDR3 is TGTGCCAGCAGTTACTCCCAGGCGGGCAGTACAAATGAGCAGTTCTTC.

The rearrangement uses TRBV3-1 and TRBJ2-7; 9 positions match TRBD1. The CDR3 totals 16 residues. J was trimmed by 2 bases and V by 0 bases; bases with no gene match: 5. The germline V gene encodes CDR1 LGHDT and CDR2 YNNKEL (reference sequence). The DNA for the CDR3 is TGTGCCAGCAGCCAAGATCCGCGGGACAGGGCCTACGAGCAGTACTTC. Its translation: CASSQDPRDRAYEQYF.

V and J are TRBV6-1 and TRBJ2-7; TRBD1 or TRBD2 may be the D gene (5 bases each). This CDR3 region has 15 residues. Germline V CDR1 and CDR2: MNHNS, SASEGT. The ends were cut back, 6 bases at V and 0 bases at J, with 15 bases in the middle. CDR3 nucleotides: TGTGCCAGCAGACTGGGGGAGCTCAGCTCCTACGAGCAGTACTTC. Translating it yields CASRLGELSSYEQYF.

A few counts support this clonotype. V gene TRBV5-6 combines with J gene TRBJ1-3; 8 bases fit TRBD1. CDR3 length: 15 residues. Germline trimming cut 1 base from V and 3 bases from J; bases unmatched to any gene: 3. The germline CDR1 and CDR2 sequences are SGHDT and YYEEEE. The DNA of the CDR3 is TGTGCCAGCAGCTTGCGCAGGGGGCTTGGAAACACCATATATTTT. It yields the protein CASSLRRGLGNTIYF. The full variable domain, its missing parts supplied by reference TRBV5-6 and TRBJ1-3, is DAGVTQSPTHLIKTRGQQVTLRCSPKSGHDTVSWYQQALGQGPQFIFQYYEEEERQRGNFPDRFSGHQFPNYSSELNVNALLLGDSALYLCASSLRRGLGNTIYFGEGSWLTVV.